Described below is a single T cell receptor (beta chain) sequence and its context. The length of the CDR3 is 13 residues. CDR1 is SGHNT and CDR2 is YYREEE in the germline V gene (reference sequence). V was clipped by 4 bases and J by 7 bases, with 14 bases between them. The entry originates in a study of blood T cell repertoires in COVID-19. Study as a whole: Researchers got acute and convalescent COVID-19 samples from the United States, Italy and Spain. PBMCs, B-cell-depleted T cells, or T cells were the source of the cDNA or gDNA that made up the material.

Original processing notes: The assay estimated nucleated cells by amplifying reference gene primers. Sequencing used immunoSEQ multiplex PCR; TCRdb keeps in-frame clones, though not all of them. V, J and clone size derive from that table, while D and trimming were established from the DNA sequence. Of about 210,000 clones detected, roughly nine tenths appear once; the ten largest clones hold 0.55% to 0.75%. The sequence came from a man between 40 and 49 years old with acute or convalescent COVID-19. Material for sequencing was peripheral blood. The chain recombines TRBV5-4 with TRBJ1-1, with D possibly being TRBD1 (5 bases). The CDR3 loop reads CASSQRGGNEAFF. The CDR3 DNA sequence: TGTGCCAGCAGCCAACGGGGGGGTAATGAAGCTTTCTTT.